The 13 T cell receptor beta chains below come from one sample, sequenced in a study of identical twins. TCRdb called the 5' RACE reads again in MiXCR, with one record for every CDR3 protein. The repertoire has just over 450,000 distinct CDR3 sequences, approximately 15% of them found once; the top ten carry about 0.52%. These data were likewise used in another study, on yellow fever vaccine responses in identical twins.

Specimen: CD4+ T cells sorted from blood. The receptor set was obtained from a woman aged 18-29 years in good health.

This clonotype was detected a few times. This rearrangement joins TRBV6-2 or TRBV6-3 to TRBJ2-1; possibly TRBD2 for D (6 bases). The CDR3 spans 16 residues. Trimming pared 4 bases from V and 3 bases from J, leaving 16 bases between. Germline CDR1 reads MNHEY; CDR2 reads SVGEGT. The CDR3 loop reads CASSLTTRLGYNEQFF. In nucleotides, the CDR3 is TGTGCCAGCAGTTTGACGACGCGACTAGGCTACAATGAGCAGTTCTTC.

This clonotype was observed many times. The chain has TRBV7-9 and TRBJ2-3; no clear D. There are 15 residues in the CDR3. V shed 5 bases and J shed 0 bases, with 12 bases lying between them. The germline V gene has CDR1 SEHNR and CDR2 FQNEAQ (reference sequence). This CDR3 is CASSPRVTSTDTQYF. The CDR3 DNA reads TGTGCCAGCAGCCCTCGGGTTACTAGCACAGATACGCAGTATTTT.

The rearrangement links TRBV29-1 to TRBJ2-7, with TRBD2 matching over 11 bases. The V and J ends lost 4 bases and 12 bases, in that order; junction bases with no gene match: 5. Germline-derived CDR1 and CDR2 are SQVTM and ANQGSEA. This CDR3 is built from 11 residues. CDR3 in DNA: TGCAGCGTTGGAGGGACTAGCGGCGTGTACTTC. This sequence encodes CSVGGTSGVYF.

This clonotype was recorded a few times. The chain joins TRBV20-1 to TRBJ2-5; D is unresolved. The CDR3 loop spans 11 amino acids. Trimming took off 3 bases at V and 5 bases at J, with 7 bases between the two ends. Germline loops: CDR1 DFQATT, CDR2 SNEGSKA (reference sequence). The DNA of the CDR3 is TGCAGTGCTAGGGATGGGGAGACCCAGTACTTC. This codes for CSARDGETQYF.

The rearrangement joins TRBV30 to TRBJ1-5, with D possibly being TRBD1 (5 bases). CDR3 length: 14 residues. V was trimmed by 2 bases and J by 7 bases, leaving 15 bases between them. Germline assignment: CDR1 GTSNPN and CDR2 SVGIG (reference sequence). The DNA for the CDR3 is TGTGCCTGGAGTCCCGGGGGTGTTGAACAGCCCCAGCATTTT. Amino acid sequence: CAWSPGGVEQPQHF. The full variable domain, with the rest looked up from reference TRBV30 and TRBJ1-5, is SQTIHQWPATLVQPVGSPLSLECTVEGTSNPNLYWYRQAAGRGLQLLFYSVGIGQISSEVPQNLSASRPQDRQFILSSKKLLLSDSGFYLCAWSPGGVEQPQHFGDGTRLSIL.

The sample holds a few counts of this clonotype. J is TRBJ1-2 and V is TRBV28; 10 nucleotides agree with TRBD1. CDR1 MDHEN and CDR2 SYDVKM come from the germline V gene. The CDR3 has 15 residues. After removal of 6 bases from V and 8 bases from J, the junction contained 12 bases not matched to a gene. The CDR3 region has the DNA TGTGCCAGCAGATATAAGGACAGGGGGGTTAGCGGCTACACCTTC. Protein sequence: CASRYKDRGVSGYTF.

Ten or more counts support this clonotype. The V call is TRBV29-1, the J call TRBJ2-2; a weak D match, TRBD2 (6 bases). The CDR3 consists of 14 residues. The ends were cut back, 3 bases at V and 6 bases at J, with 14 bases in the middle. CDR1 is SQVTM and CDR2 is ANQGSEA in the germline V gene. CDR3 nucleotide sequence: TGCAGCGTTGATAGGAGGGAAGGATCCGGGGAGCTGTTTTTT. Its protein product is CSVDRREGSGELFF.

This rearrangement joins TRBV5-1 to TRBJ1-6, with 9 bases matching TRBD1. The CDR3 sequence is 14 residues long. The ends lost 4 bases at V and 9 bases at J; junction bases unmatched: 5. CDR1 and CDR2 (germline): SGHRS, YFSETQ. CDR3 coding DNA: TGCGCCAGCAGCCCGGACAGGGGAGGTTCACCCCTCCACTTT. It is translated as CASSPDRGGSPLHF.

V and J are TRBV2 and TRBJ2-7; 7 bases are a match to TRBD2. Germline CDR1 SNHLY, CDR2 FYNNEI. The CDR3 sequence is 13 residues long. The J segment lost 6 bases and the V segment lost 2 bases, leaving 4 bases of the junction unmatched. CDR3 residues: CASSEREGREQYF. In DNA, the CDR3 is TGTGCCAGCAGTGAAAGGGAGGGACGCGAGCAGTACTTC.

The chain links TRBV12-3 or TRBV12-4 to TRBJ2-1, with D tentatively TRBD2 (5 bases). V was trimmed by 5 bases and J by 1 base, leaving 12 bases between them. CDR3 length equals 15 residues. CDR3 coding DNA: TGTGCCAGCAGTCCTAGACTACTATCCTACAATGAGCAGTTCTTC. Translation: CASSPRLLSYNEQFF.

This clonotype was seen a few times. This chain links TRBV6-2 or TRBV6-3 with TRBJ2-7; 9 bases agree with TRBD2. Germline CDR1 reads MNHEY; CDR2 reads SVGEGT. This CDR3 has 20 amino acids. The trim removed 2 bases at V and 3 bases at J, leaving 20 bases unmatched. CDR3 sequence: CASSYRGGTSSGSLGYEQYF. DNA for the CDR3: TGTGCCAGCAGTTACAGGGGAGGAACCAGTAGCGGGAGCTTGGGCTACGAGCAGTACTTC.

The chain employs TRBV7-8 and TRBJ2-7; tentatively, D is TRBD2 (5 bases). Per germline, CDR1 SGHVS and CDR2 FQNEAQ. V lost 3 bases and J lost 0, with 12 bases in between. CDR3 size: 15 residues. DNA of the CDR3: TGTGCCAGCAGCTTGACCCGGGGAGCCTCCTACGAGCAGTACTTC. Protein: CASSLTRGASYEQYF.

With respect to this clonotype: One base away lies a much larger clone, so this may be a sequencing read error. This chain uses TRBV27 with TRBJ2-2; D call uncertain. The CDR3 loop spans 15 amino acids. Germline loops: CDR1 MNHEY, CDR2 SMNVEV (reference sequence). The CDR3 nucleotides are TGTCCCAGCAGGAGTGGGCTCAAAAGGGCCGGGGAGCTGTTTTTT. This encodes CPSRSGLKRAGELFF.